The clone carrying this T cell receptor (beta chain) was detected once. Its antigen is undetermined. The CDR3 contains 16 residues. Relapse was seen in all patients after autologous stem cell transplantation, and brentuximab vedotin exposure was variable. When best responses were assessed, they were complete response, partial response or progressive disease. This sample is part of a study of PD-1 blockade in classical Hodgkin lymphoma. Overall study context: Nivolumab dosing for patients was 3 mg/kg, administered intravenously every 2 weeks.

Study results and limitations: Newly diagnosed patients were reported to exhibit reduced baseline TCR diversity relative to healthy donors.

Measured with immunoSEQ multiplex PCR; TCRdb has only the in-frame clones, and not every one. The sample carries just under 30,000 clones, just over 70% recorded once. The specimen comprised peripheral blood mononuclear cells (PBMCs), sampled before the second cycle of nivolumab. The V and J genes are TRBV21-1 and TRBJ2-1; the table's D call, TRBD2, was not checked against the DNA. TRBV21-1 is a documented pseudogene. The receptor was derived from a human donor with classical Hodgkin lymphoma. As DNA, the CDR3 is TGTGCCAGCAGCAAAGCGCTTTTGGGCGGGAGGGCCGAACAGTTCTTC. Protein: CASSKALLGGRAEQFF.